The 19 T cell receptor beta chains presented below share a single source sample, sequenced in a study of beta chain features in type 1 diabetes. Every bit of the isolated RNA underwent reverse transcription, so sequencing read expressed TCRB transcripts. Clones were read by immunoSEQ multiplex PCR, and TCRdb kept only the in-frame ones, dropping some. The sample yields about 230,000 clones, around 10% seen once. The sample taken for sequencing was naive CD4+ T cells from blood. Receptors originate from a young woman in good health.

The genes are TRBV7-8 and TRBJ2-6; D uncertain. CDR3 length equals 16 residues. Germline CDR1 reads SGHVS; CDR2 reads FQNEAQ. The V gene lost 2 bases and the J gene lost 0 bases, with 8 bases spanning the gap. The DNA for the CDR3 is TGTGCCAGCAGCTTAATGGGCCGCTCTGGGGCCAACGTCCTGACTTTC. Translation: CASSLMGRSGANVLTF. Full variable domain (missing parts from reference TRBV7-8 and TRBJ2-6): GAGVSQSPRYKVAKRGQDVALRCDPISGHVSLFWYQQALGQGPEFLTYFQNEAQLDKSGLPSDRFFAERPEGSVSTLKIQRTQQEDSAVYLCASSLMGRSGANVLTFGAGSRLTVL.

A few counts support this clone. V usage is TRBV5-4 and J usage is TRBJ2-7, with D tentatively TRBD2 (6 bases). The V gene's germline CDR1 is SGHNT and CDR2 YYREEE (reference sequence). This CDR3 has 15 residues. The V end lost 0 bases, the J end lost 7 bases, and 17 bases lay between the germline ends. The CDR3 spells CASSLEGRWAGEQYF. The CDR3 nucleotides are TGTGCCAGCAGCTTGGAAGGCCGCTGGGCGGGGGAGCAGTACTTC.

The gene calls are TRBV11-2 and TRBJ2-1, with D unclear. Germline assignment: CDR1 SGHAT and CDR2 FQNNGV. Trimming removed 0 bases from V and 13 bases from J, with 10 bases in between. This CDR3 comprises 12 residues. The CDR3 DNA reads TGTGCCAGCAGCTTAGATCGGTATTCCCAGTTCTTC. Translated, it gives CASSLDRYSQFF.

This clone was seen more than once but under ten times. The gene calls are TRBV18 and TRBJ2-7; TRBD2 agrees at 9 bases. The trim removed 3 bases at V and 3 bases at J, leaving 18 bases unmatched. The V gene's germline CDR1 is KGHSH and CDR2 LQKENI. This CDR3 comprises 19 residues. The chain's CDR3 is CASSPTRGSGGAMYYEQYF. The CDR3 nucleotides are TGTGCCAGCTCACCTACCCGGGGTAGCGGGGGAGCTATGTACTACGAGCAGTACTTC.

The V call is TRBV12-5, the J call TRBJ2-1, with 10 positions matching TRBD2. V dropped 0 bases and J dropped 6; count of bases not matched to a gene: 11. The germline gives CDR1 LGHNT, CDR2 FRNRAP. This CDR3 spans 18 amino acids. CDR3 residues: CASGLVRLAGARGNEQFF. In DNA form, the CDR3 reads TGTGCTAGTGGTTTGGTACGCCTAGCGGGGGCCCGTGGCAATGAGCAGTTCTTC.

This chain connects TRBV30 to TRBJ2-6; unclear D gene. Trimming removed 3 bases from V and 4 bases from J, with 7 bases in between. The CDR3 has 13 amino acids. CDR1 and CDR2 (germline): GTSNPN, SVGIG (reference sequence). The CDR3 DNA reads TGTGCCTGGAGCATCCCCGGGGCCAACGTCCTGACTTTC. It is translated as CAWSIPGANVLTF. The whole variable domain, filled in from reference TRBV30 and TRBJ2-6, reads SQTIHQWPATLVQPVGSPLSLECTVEGTSNPNLYWYRQAAGRGLQLLFYSVGIGQISSEVPQNLSASRPQDRQFILSSKKLLLSDSGFYLCAWSIPGANVLTFGAGSRLTVL.

This clone has only a few counts. The genes are TRBV7-9 and TRBJ1-1; D gene ambiguous. Germline V gives CDR1 SEHNR, CDR2 FQNEAQ (reference sequence). The germline V and J ends were trimmed by 1 base and 1 base, with 7 bases remaining between them. This CDR3 is built from 14 residues. CDR3 sequence reads: CASSLGAGNTEAFF. The CDR3, as DNA: TGTGCCAGCAGCTTAGGAGCAGGGAACACTGAAGCTTTCTTT.

There are a few counts of this clone. This chain uses TRBV7-2 with TRBJ2-7; TRBD1 might be the D (5 bases). The V gene's germline CDR1 is SGHTA and CDR2 FQGNSA. The germline V and J ends were trimmed by 2 bases and 0 bases, with 14 bases remaining between them. The CDR3 runs 16 residues. Written as DNA, the CDR3 is TGTGCCAGCAGCTTATCAGGGTATAGGTACTCCTACGAGCAGTACTTC. Residues: CASSLSGYRYSYEQYF.

The gene calls are TRBV7-3 and TRBJ1-1, with D unclear. The V gene's germline CDR1 is SGHTA and CDR2 FQGTGA. V was trimmed by 1 base and J by 0 bases, leaving 9 bases between them. The length of the CDR3 is 15 residues. CDR3 nucleotides: TGTGCCAGCAGCTTAATCGCAGTAATGAACACTGAAGCTTTCTTT. This codes for CASSLIAVMNTEAFF.

Comments on this clone: The identical CDR3 is also encoded by other nucleotide sequences in the sample. This chain joins TRBV6-5 and TRBJ1-4; 10 bases align to TRBD1. The CDR3 spans 16 residues. CDR1 MNHEY and CDR2 SVGAGI come from the germline V gene. J gave up 8 bases and V 6 bases, and 12 bases lay outside the gene matches. The chain's CDR3 is CASSYKSGQGPEKLFF. The CDR3 DNA is TGTGCCAGCAGCTACAAGTCGGGACAGGGGCCAGAAAAACTGTTTTTT.

The chain couples TRBV6-6 to TRBJ2-1; no reliable D call. The CDR3 length is 12 residues. The V gene's germline CDR1 is MNHNY and CDR2 SVGAGI (reference sequence). Trimming shortened V by 7 bases and J by 8 bases, and 12 bases separated the two germline ends. The DNA for the CDR3 is TGTGCCAGCAAAAGTGAGGAGTATGAGCAGTTCTTC. Amino acid sequence: CASKSEEYEQFF.

CDR3 protein: CASSDGGAAEKLFF. CDR3 in DNA: TGTGCCAGCAGTGACGGGGGGGCAGCCGAAAAACTGTTTTTT. This chain uses TRBV2 with TRBJ1-4, with D tentatively TRBD1 (6 bases). The CDR3 spans 14 residues. The V gene's germline CDR1 is SNHLY and CDR2 FYNNEI. Trimming pared 3 bases from V and 8 bases from J, leaving 13 bases between.

The V and J genes are TRBV5-1 and TRBJ2-5; TRBD1 is a possible D gene (7 bases). Germline CDR1 is SGHRS and CDR2 is YFSETQ. The CDR3 contains 16 residues. Trimming pared 0 bases from V and 7 bases from J, leaving 19 bases between. CDR3 in DNA: TGCGCCAGCAGCTTGGTTCCGGAGGGGGCCCAGATGACCCAGTACTTC. As protein: CASSLVPEGAQMTQYF.

There are a few counts of this clone. The chain joins TRBV30 to TRBJ2-7, with TRBD1 matching 9 bases. The CDR3 sequence is 15 residues long. V gave up 3 bases and J gave up 1 base; unmatched junction bases: 7. Germline loops: CDR1 GTSNPN, CDR2 SVGIG (reference sequence). CDR3: CAWRSDRGYSYEQYF. Here the CDR3 DNA reads TGTGCCTGGAGATCCGACAGGGGGTATTCCTACGAGCAGTACTTC.

CDR3 sequence: CASSGGVGGTDTQYF. The CDR3 coding sequence is TGCGCCAGCAGTGGAGGGGTCGGTGGCACAGATACGCAGTATTTT. The chain links TRBV5-1 to TRBJ2-3, with a tentative D call TRBD2 (6 bases). The V end lost 5 bases, the J end lost 1 base, and 14 bases lay between the germline ends. This CDR3 has 15 amino acids. Germline assignment: CDR1 SGHRS and CDR2 YFSETQ.

The V and J genes are TRBV6-1 and TRBJ1-2, with 9 bases lining up with TRBD1. CDR1 and CDR2 (germline): MNHNS, SASEGT. The CDR3 length is 17 residues. Trimming at V came to 4 bases and at J to 4 bases, leaving 13 bases not matched to a gene. CDR3 coding DNA: TGTGCCAGCAGTGTACAATCCGGGACAGGGATTTCCTATGGCTACACCTTC. Its protein is CASSVQSGTGISYGYTF.

This clone occurred a few times. The V and J genes are TRBV6-4 and TRBJ1-5, with D tentatively TRBD1 (6 bases). Germline V gene sequence: CDR1 MRHNA, CDR2 SNTAGT. V shed 0 bases and J shed 9 bases, with 18 bases lying between them. The CDR3 spans 16 residues. The DNA of the CDR3 is TGTGCCAGCAGTGACTCGGGACACTCCCCGGGCGGGCCCCAGCATTTT. It codes for CASSDSGHSPGGPQHF.

V gene TRBV9 combines with J gene TRBJ2-3; the match to TRBD2 covers 9 bases. This CDR3 is built from 16 residues. After removal of 4 bases from V and 1 base from J, the junction contained 7 bases not matched to a gene. Germline CDR1 SGDLS, CDR2 YYNGEE. The DNA for the CDR3 is TGTGCCAGCAGCCCCCGATTAGCGGGGGGCACAGATACGCAGTATTTT. The encoded protein is CASSPRLAGGTDTQYF.

A few counts support this clone. The V gene is TRBV19, the J gene TRBJ2-7; weak D call: TRBD1 (5 bases). The CDR3 sequence is 13 residues long. Deletions cut 5 bases from V and 4 bases from J, with 12 bases between. Germline V gives CDR1 LNHDA, CDR2 SQIVND (reference sequence). Written as DNA, the CDR3 is TGTGCCAGTAGTGTTCAAGACAGTTACGAGCAGTACTTC. Translated: CASSVQDSYEQYF.